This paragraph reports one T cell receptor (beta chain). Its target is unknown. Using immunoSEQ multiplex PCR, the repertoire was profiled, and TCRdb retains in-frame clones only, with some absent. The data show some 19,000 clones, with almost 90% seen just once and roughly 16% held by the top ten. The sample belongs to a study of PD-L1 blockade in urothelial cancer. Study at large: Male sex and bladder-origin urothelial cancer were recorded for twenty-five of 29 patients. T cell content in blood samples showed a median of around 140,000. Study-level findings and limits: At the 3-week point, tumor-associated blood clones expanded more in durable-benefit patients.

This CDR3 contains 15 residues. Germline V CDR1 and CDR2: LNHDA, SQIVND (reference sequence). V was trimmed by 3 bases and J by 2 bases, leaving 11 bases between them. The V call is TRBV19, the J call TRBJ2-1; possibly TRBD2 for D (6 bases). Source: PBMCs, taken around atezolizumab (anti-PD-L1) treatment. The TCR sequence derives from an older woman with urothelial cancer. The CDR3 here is CASSITSGPYNEQFF. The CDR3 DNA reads TGTGCCAGTAGTATTACCAGCGGGCCCTACAATGAGCAGTTCTTC.